Listed here are 19 T cell receptor beta chains from one sample, sequenced in a study of cytomegalovirus exposure and HLA in healthy donors. With 60 Vbeta and 13 Jbeta primers, the PCR was carried out. The assay was immunoSEQ multiplex PCR, and TCRdb's table has in-frame clones only and misses some. The sample holds under 200,000 clones. The material sequenced was PBMCs. These receptors came from a woman in her late teens or twenties in good health and CMV-seropositive.

The chain links TRBV5-5 to TRBJ2-5; D unclear. This CDR3 is built from 13 residues. The germline V and J ends were trimmed by 2 bases and 3 bases, with 8 bases remaining between them. CDR1 is SGHKS, CDR2 YYEKEE, per germline (reference sequence). The CDR3 sequence: CASSFADKETQYF. DNA for the CDR3: TGTGCCAGCAGCTTCGCGGATAAAGAGACCCAGTACTTC.

The rearrangement uses TRBV9 and TRBJ1-1; D remains ambiguous. The germline V gene encodes CDR1 SGDLS and CDR2 YYNGEE. Between the trimmed V and J ends, which lost 0 bases and 8 bases, there was a span of 14 bases. The CDR3 totals 14 residues. CDR3 sequence reads: CASSVVGTTPEAFF. CDR3 in DNA: TGTGCCAGCAGCGTAGTTGGTACGACACCAGAAGCTTTCTTT.

J is TRBJ2-7 and V is TRBV9, with no clear D. Germline lookup yields CDR1 SGDLS and CDR2 YYNGEE. Trimming pared 0 bases from V and 2 bases from J, leaving 15 bases between. The CDR3 consists of 16 residues. The CDR3 region is CASSVGANLPTYEQYF. For the CDR3, the DNA is TGTGCCAGCAGCGTAGGGGCTAACCTCCCAACCTACGAGCAGTACTTC.

The chain joins TRBV7-2 to TRBJ2-7, with D possibly matching TRBD1 (5 bases). From germline, CDR1 is SGHTA and CDR2 FQGNSA. This CDR3 comprises 13 residues. Trimming took 1 base from V and 2 from J, leaving 6 bases between them. CDR3 in amino acids: CASSLGQPYEQYF. The CDR3 region has the DNA TGTGCCAGCAGCTTAGGACAGCCCTACGAGCAGTACTTC.

The chain carries TRBV4-3 and TRBJ1-3; tentatively, D is TRBD1 (6 bases). Germline values: CDR1 LGHNA, CDR2 YSLEER. The CDR3 is made up of 16 amino acids. Trimming left V 0 bases short and J 0 bases short, with 9 bases between. CDR3 loop: CASSQDGGFSGNTIYF. For the CDR3, the DNA is TGCGCCAGCAGCCAAGATGGGGGCTTCTCTGGAAACACCATATATTTT.

V gene TRBV27 combines with J gene TRBJ2-1; 10 bases agree with TRBD2. CDR1 is MNHEY, CDR2 SMNVEV, per germline (reference sequence). Germline trimming cut 8 bases from V and 4 bases from J; bases unmatched to any gene: 5. This CDR3 comprises 14 residues. The CDR3 nucleotides are TGTGCCAGCCATTTGACTAGCGGGTACAATGAGCAGTTCTTC. It encodes CASHLTSGYNEQFF.

V and J are TRBV7-2 and TRBJ2-1; 8 nucleotides align to TRBD2. V was pared by 3 bases and J by 7 bases, with 5 bases of the junction left unmatched. The CDR3 is made up of 14 amino acids. Looked up from germline, CDR1 is SGHTA and CDR2 is FQGNSA. The CDR3 sequence is CASSFGTRANEQFF. The CDR3 DNA reads as TGTGCCAGCAGCTTCGGGACTAGGGCAAATGAGCAGTTCTTC.

V is TRBV18 and J is TRBJ2-7, with D possibly TRBD1 on 6 matching bases. The CDR3 loop spans 15 amino acids. V was cut by 3 bases and J by 3 bases, with 15 bases left in between. Germline values: CDR1 KGHSH, CDR2 LQKENI. The CDR3 region has the DNA TGTGCCAGCTCACCGCAGGGACAATTAAGCTACGAGCAGTACTTC. Amino acid sequence: CASSPQGQLSYEQYF.

The rearrangement uses TRBV12-5 and TRBJ2-1; 7 bases are a match to TRBD1. V gave up 6 bases and J gave up 6 bases; unmatched junction bases: 5. CDR3 size: 13 residues. CDR1 LGHNT and CDR2 FRNRAP come from the germline V gene. The CDR3 coding sequence is TGTGCTAGTGGCTACTACAGGGGCAATGAGCAGTTCTTC. This sequence encodes CASGYYRGNEQFF. Combining the CDR3 with reference TRBV12-5 and TRBJ2-1 gives the whole variable domain DARVTQTPRHKVTEMGQEVTMRCQPILGHNTVFWYRQTMMQGLELLAYFRNRAPLDDSGMPKDRFSAEMPDATLATLKIQPSEPRDSAVYFCASGYYRGNEQFFGPGTRLTVL.

The chain joins TRBV25-1 to TRBJ2-7, with D tentatively TRBD1 (5 bases). The CDR3 extends over 13 amino acids. V lost 2 bases, J lost 1 base, and 6 bases lay in between. CDR1 MGHDK and CDR2 SYGVNS come from the germline V gene. The CDR3 sequence is CASSEQGSYEQYF. CDR3 in DNA: TGTGCCAGCAGTGAACAGGGATCCTACGAGCAGTACTTC.

This rearrangement joins TRBV7-2 to TRBJ2-5; 9 bases match TRBD2. CDR1 SGHTA and CDR2 FQGNSA come from the germline V gene. CDR3 length equals 16 residues. V was clipped by 1 base and J by 4 bases; unmatched bases: 7. CDR3 amino acids: CASSLVAGGGGETQYF. Here the CDR3 DNA reads TGTGCCAGCAGCTTAGTTGCGGGAGGGGGAGGAGAGACCCAGTACTTC. Looking up the rest from reference TRBV7-2 and TRBJ2-5 gives the full variable domain: GAGVSQSPSNKVTEKGKDVELRCDPISGHTALYWYRQSLGQGLEFLIYFQGNSAPDKSGLPSDRFSAERTGGSVSTLTIQRTQQEDSAVYLCASSLVAGGGGETQYFGPGTRLLVL.

The chain couples TRBV7-8 to TRBJ2-3, with 10 bases matching TRBD2. V shed 2 bases and J 2 bases; nucleotides not matched to a gene: 1. The CDR3 runs 15 residues. Germline V CDR1 and CDR2: SGHVS, FQNEAQ. In nucleotides, the CDR3 is TGTGCCAGCAGCTTACTAGCGGGGGCCACAGATACGCAGTATTTT. Its protein is CASSLLAGATDTQYF. The variable domain in full, completed from reference TRBV7-8 and TRBJ2-3, reads GAGVSQSPRYKVAKRGQDVALRCDPISGHVSLFWYQQALGQGPEFLTYFQNEAQLDKSGLPSDRFFAERPEGSVSTLKIQRTQQEDSAVYLCASSLLAGATDTQYFGPGTRLTVL.

CDR3 sequence reads: CASSLAFATNEKLFF. The CDR3 DNA reads as TGTGCCAGCAGCTTGGCCTTTGCAACTAATGAAAAACTGTTTTTT. V and J are TRBV5-8 and TRBJ1-4; D remains unclear. This CDR3 has 15 residues. Germline-derived CDR1 and CDR2 are SGHTS and YDEGEE. The germline V and J ends were trimmed by 0 bases and 0 bases, with 6 bases remaining between them.

The CDR3 nucleotides read TGTGCCAGCAGATCACAGGGGGTTTACTTCAATGAGCAGTTCTTC. Encoded protein: CASRSQGVYFNEQFF. The rearrangement joins TRBV27 to TRBJ2-1, with TRBD1 matching over 8 bases. Germline CDR1 reads MNHEY; CDR2 reads SMNVEV (reference sequence). The CDR3 sequence is 15 residues long. The trim removed 6 bases at V and 6 bases at J, leaving 10 bases unmatched.

The genes are TRBV5-4 and TRBJ2-7, with TRBD2 matching 7 bases. Germline V CDR1 and CDR2: SGHNT, YYREEE (reference sequence). CDR3 length equals 16 residues. The junction had 13 bases not matched to a gene; V was cut back by 4 bases and J by 3 bases. CDR3 nucleotides: TGTGCCAGCAGCCCGGGGGGATCGATCGGGGGCTACGAGCAGTACTTC. Amino acids: CASSPGGSIGGYEQYF.

V and J are TRBV5-1 and TRBJ2-1; perhaps TRBD1 as D (6 bases). This CDR3 has 15 residues. Trimming stripped 1 base from V and 4 bases from J, with 12 bases between. CDR1 is SGHRS, CDR2 YFSETQ, per germline. The CDR3 spells CASSLITGSYNEQFF. As DNA, the CDR3 is TGCGCCAGCAGCTTGATCACAGGGTCGTACAATGAGCAGTTCTTC. The whole variable domain, filled in from reference TRBV5-1 and TRBJ2-1, reads KAGVTQTPRYLIKTRGQQVTLSCSPISGHRSVSWYQQTPGQGLQFLFEYFSETQRNKGNFPGRFSGRQFSNSRSEMNVSTLELGDSALYLCASSLITGSYNEQFFGPGTRLTVL.

The genes are TRBV7-6 and TRBJ1-3; tentatively, D is TRBD1 (6 bases). V lost 1 base and J 0 bases, leaving 10 bases between the germline ends. CDR3 size: 16 residues. CDR1 SGHVS and CDR2 FNYEAQ come from the germline V gene. The CDR3 reads CASSLGGQDSGNTIYF. DNA for the CDR3: TGTGCCAGCAGCTTAGGGGGACAAGACTCTGGAAACACCATATATTTT.

The gene calls are TRBV19 and TRBJ1-1, with 7 positions matching TRBD1. There are 16 residues in the CDR3. The V gene's germline CDR1 is LNHDA and CDR2 SQIVND (reference sequence). V dropped 7 bases and J dropped 5; count of bases not matched to a gene: 16. CDR3 in amino acids: CASTEQGGRVRTEAFF. In DNA, the CDR3 is TGTGCCAGTACCGAACAAGGGGGCAGGGTTCGAACTGAAGCTTTCTTT.

This rearrangement joins TRBV2 to TRBJ2-3; D gene uncertain. Trimming removed 4 bases from V and 3 bases from J, with 5 bases in between. CDR3 length: 12 amino acids. Germline loops: CDR1 SNHLY, CDR2 FYNNEI. The CDR3 DNA sequence: TGTGCCAGCAGTGTTAGTACAGATACGCAGTATTTT. Protein sequence: CASSVSTDTQYF.